This T cell receptor beta chain was identified during a study of CD8+CD57+ T cells in acquired aplastic anemia. Background on the study: The average read count for CD4+ cells in healthy donors was some 9.9 million.

CDR1 MNHNS and CDR2 SASEGT come from the germline V gene. The germline V and J ends were trimmed by 5 bases and 5 bases, with 12 bases remaining between them. The CDR3 is made up of 14 amino acids. Genomic DNA constituted the template upon which TCR beta VDJ and CDR3 profiling was performed. TCRdb re-called the reads through MiXCR, storing one row per CDR3 protein. This sample has 100,000 to 130,000 distinct CDR3 sequences, with around half found just once. Notes on this clonotype: The antigen remains undetermined.

Study outcomes and limitations: Overlap between patients and controls comprised roughly 28 CD8+ CDR3 sequences.

The clonotype was recovered from a human donor in good health, serving as a control. Specimen: sorted CD4+, CD8+, or CD8+CD57+ T cells (not recorded which) from PBMCs. V usage is TRBV6-1 and J usage is TRBJ2-2, with D tentatively TRBD2 (5 bases). DNA of the CDR3: TGTGCCAGCAGTCAGATCGTAGCGACCGGGGAGCTGTTTTTT. As protein: CASSQIVATGELFF.